The 18 T cell receptor beta chains listed next were all sequenced from one sample in a study of T-cell reconstitution after alpha-beta-depleted transplantation in children. Using unique molecular identifiers, the investigators prepared the TCRbeta library. Each CDR3 protein is one row after TCRdb ran MiXCR on the PCR reads. There are approximately 240,000 distinct CDR3 sequences in the sample; about 9.2% occur only once, and around 6% lies in the top ten. This specimen was PBMCs from the stem cell graft donor, taken from the stem cell graft. These receptor sequences come from a human donor who donated a stem cell graft to a child with acute lymphoblastic leukemia.

This clonotype was found a few times. J is TRBJ1-5 and V is TRBV5-1; D is unclear. The V gene's germline CDR1 is SGHRS and CDR2 YFSETQ. This CDR3 region has 15 residues. Trimming removed 0 bases at V and 0 bases at J, with 7 bases between. CDR3 nucleotides: TGCGCCAGCAGCTTGGGGGGAAATAGCAATCAGCCCCAGCATTTT. Its protein product is CASSLGGNSNQPQHF.

This clonotype was picked up many times. The J gene is TRBJ1-1, the V gene TRBV10-3; D gene uncertain. The CDR3 contains 11 residues. The V end was cut by 7 bases, the J end by 11 bases, with 14 bases between. CDR1 is ENHRY and CDR2 is SYGVKD in the germline V gene. CDR3: CAINTGVGAFF. CDR3 coding DNA: TGTGCCATCAACACCGGGGTCGGGGCTTTCTTT.

The sample holds many counts of this clonotype. The rearrangement uses TRBV4-3 and TRBJ2-3; 11 bases match TRBD2. V was clipped by 4 bases and J by 6 bases; unmatched bases: 6. The CDR3 is made up of 15 amino acids. CDR1 is LGHNA, CDR2 YSLEER, per germline. This chain's CDR3 is CASSRLAGGPDTQYF. The CDR3 DNA sequence: TGCGCCAGCAGCCGGTTAGCGGGGGGGCCCGATACGCAGTATTTT.

The sample holds a few counts of this clonotype. The genes are TRBV7-9 and TRBJ1-5, with TRBD1 matching over 8 bases. V dropped 4 bases and J dropped 2; count of bases not matched to a gene: 7. The CDR3 runs to 16 residues. The germline CDR1 and CDR2 sequences are SEHNR and FQNEAQ (reference sequence). In nucleotides, the CDR3 is TGTGCCAGCAGCTCGCTCCAGGGGGCCGGCAATCAGCCCCAGCATTTT. Protein sequence: CASSSLQGAGNQPQHF.

J is TRBJ2-1 and V is TRBV5-1; D is unclear. This CDR3 contains 15 residues. V lost 4 bases and J lost 3, with 14 bases in between. CDR1 and CDR2 (germline): SGHRS, YFSETQ. The CDR3 sequence is CASSPGRSDYNEQFF. For the CDR3, the DNA is TGCGCCAGCAGCCCAGGTCGGTCGGACTACAATGAGCAGTTCTTC.

Judged by abundance, this clonotype is medium-sized. The chain links TRBV5-4 to TRBJ2-1; unclear D gene. The V gene's germline CDR1 is SGHNT and CDR2 YYREEE (reference sequence). V was clipped by 3 bases and J by 8 bases, with 9 bases between them. The CDR3 sequence is 12 residues long. The CDR3 DNA sequence: TGTGCCAGCAGCTCCACGTTGGATGAGCAGTTCTTC. The encoded protein is CASSSTLDEQFF.

This clonotype was counted only a few times. This chain joins TRBV7-2 and TRBJ1-2; possible D gene TRBD1, 6 bases. The CDR3 totals 14 residues. The V end lost 5 bases, the J end lost 4 bases, and 14 bases lay between the germline ends. Looked up from germline, CDR1 is SGHTA and CDR2 is FQGNSA. The CDR3 region is CASSRRQAVYGYTF. Here the CDR3 DNA reads TGTGCCAGCAGCCGCCGACAGGCTGTCTATGGCTACACCTTC.

In its sample, this clonotype was seen many times. CDR3: CASSPQDLMGAGELFF. For the CDR3, the DNA is TGTGCCAGCAGCCCACAGGACCTCATGGGCGCCGGGGAGCTGTTTTTT. The chain combines TRBV7-9 with TRBJ2-2; tentatively, D is TRBD1 (5 bases). Germline V CDR1 and CDR2: SEHNR, FQNEAQ (reference sequence). CDR3 length: 16 residues. V was clipped by 5 bases and J by 6 bases, with 19 bases between them.

This clonotype has only a few counts. V is TRBV27 and J is TRBJ1-1; D is undetermined. Germline V lookup: CDR1 MNHEY, CDR2 SMNVEV (reference sequence). V dropped 6 bases and J dropped 1 base, with 12 bases sitting between them. The CDR3 extends over 14 amino acids. The CDR3 loop is CASREPAENTEAFF. In nucleotides, the CDR3 is TGTGCCAGCAGGGAGCCCGCAGAGAACACTGAAGCTTTCTTT.

The V gene is TRBV29-1, the J gene TRBJ1-2, with a tentative D call TRBD1 (6 bases). V lost 6 bases and J 4 bases, leaving 15 bases between the germline ends. The V gene's germline CDR1 is SQVTM and CDR2 ANQGSEA. The CDR3 covers 13 residues. The CDR3 sequence is CSVVRTELYGYTF. The DNA for the CDR3 is TGCAGCGTCGTCAGGACAGAACTCTATGGCTACACCTTC.

This sequence joins TRBV12-3 or TRBV12-4 and TRBJ2-7; the match to TRBD1 covers 12 bases. This CDR3 region has 14 residues. V shed 7 bases and J 6 bases; nucleotides not matched to a gene: 7. CDR3 in amino acids: CASNMGQGAGEQYF. CDR3 DNA sequence: TGTGCCAGCAATATGGGACAGGGGGCAGGCGAGCAGTACTTC.

This chain joins TRBV5-5 and TRBJ1-1; D may be TRBD1 (6 bases). This CDR3 contains 14 residues. CDR1 is SGHKS, CDR2 YYEKEE, per germline (reference sequence). V lost 0 bases to trimming and J lost 7 bases, with 13 bases between them. This CDR3 reads CASSLEAGAGEAFF. The CDR3 DNA is TGTGCCAGCAGCTTGGAAGCAGGGGCCGGTGAAGCTTTCTTT.

The V call is TRBV12-3 or TRBV12-4, the J call TRBJ2-3; weak D call: TRBD2 (5 bases). Trimming cost V 6 bases and J 3 bases, with 16 bases left between them. This CDR3 is 15 amino acids long. The CDR3 DNA reads TGTGCCAGCAGGGGTCGCGGGTATCGGACAGATACGCAGTATTTT. Translation: CASRGRGYRTDTQYF.

This sequence joins TRBV5-1 and TRBJ2-7, with D tentatively TRBD1 (6 bases). This CDR3 spans 13 amino acids. Germline V CDR1 and CDR2: SGHRS, YFSETQ. Deletions cut 5 bases from V and 0 bases from J, with 9 bases between. CDR3: CASRQGFSYEQYF. The CDR3 DNA reads TGCGCCAGCAGACAGGGATTCTCCTACGAGCAGTACTTC.

The gene calls are TRBV6-5 and TRBJ1-1, with TRBD1 as a possible D gene (5 bases). The CDR3 covers 14 residues. CDR1 MNHEY and CDR2 SVGAGI come from the germline V gene. Deletions cut 2 bases from V and 3 bases from J, with 10 bases between. The CDR3 loop reads CASSYGGVDTEAFF. DNA for the CDR3: TGTGCCAGCAGTTACGGGGGAGTCGACACTGAAGCTTTCTTT.

The sample holds many counts of this clonotype. The V call is TRBV5-1, the J call TRBJ2-2; TRBD2 matches 12 bases. J gave up 4 bases and V 4 bases, and 5 bases lay outside the gene matches. Germline CDR1 and CDR2: SGHRS and YFSETQ. This CDR3 spans 16 amino acids. CDR3 in DNA: TGCGCCAGCAGCCCCAGGACTAGCGGGGTCACCGGGGAGCTGTTTTTT. Amino acid sequence: CASSPRTSGVTGELFF.

This clonotype was detected ten times or more. The chain carries TRBV28 and TRBJ1-4; D perhaps matches TRBD1 (6 bases). V lost 6 bases to trimming and J lost 6 bases, with 11 bases between them. CDR3 length: 13 residues. Germline V gives CDR1 MDHEN, CDR2 SYDVKM. The CDR3 loop is CASRGDKDEKLFF. The CDR3 DNA follows: TGTGCCAGCAGGGGGGACAAGGATGAAAAACTGTTTTTT.

The V call is TRBV5-1, the J call TRBJ1-1; D is unclear. Germline V lookup: CDR1 SGHRS, CDR2 YFSETQ. This CDR3 comprises 14 residues. The V and J ends lost 0 bases and 8 bases respectively, with 14 bases between them. The CDR3 DNA reads TGCGCCAGCAGCTTGGCCCCGGCCAGTGCCGAAGCTTTCTTT. Protein product: CASSLAPASAEAFF.